This TCR beta chain was retrieved from a study of neoadjuvant nivolumab and ipilimumab in lung cancer. Study at large: Nivolumab 3 mg/kg was given days 1, 15 and 29, plus ipilimumab 1 mg/kg day 1 in combination. Study results and limitations: Higher pretherapy blood TCR richness went with higher resected-tumor richness.

TCRdb's table, derived via immunoSEQ multiplex PCR, lists solely in-frame clones and lacks some. The data contain some 30,000 clones, approximately 90% of them seen just once; the ten biggest clones take up roughly 5.3%. This clone was recorded only once. Its target is unknown. This TCR was sampled from an adult with non-small cell lung cancer. The sequencing used peripheral blood, collected after neoadjuvant nivolumab, alone or with ipilimumab, at or shortly before surgery.

CDR3 protein: CASSLNGRPGNTGELFF. The DNA of the CDR3 is TGTGCCAGCAGCTTAAACGGTCGCCCTGGGAACACCGGGGAGCTGTTTTTT. This rearrangement joins TRBV11-2 to TRBJ2-2; no firm D call. The V end lost 2 bases, the J end lost 1 base, and 14 bases lay between the germline ends. Germline V gene lookup returns CDR1 SGHAT and CDR2 FQNNGV. CDR3 length: 17 residues. The full variable domain, rest sourced from reference TRBV11-2 and TRBJ2-2, is EAGVAQSPRYKIIEKRQSVAFWCNPISGHATLYWYQQILGQGPKLLIQFQNNGVVDDSQLPKDRFSAERLKGVDSTLKIQPAKLEDSAVYLCASSLNGRPGNTGELFFGEGSRLTVL.